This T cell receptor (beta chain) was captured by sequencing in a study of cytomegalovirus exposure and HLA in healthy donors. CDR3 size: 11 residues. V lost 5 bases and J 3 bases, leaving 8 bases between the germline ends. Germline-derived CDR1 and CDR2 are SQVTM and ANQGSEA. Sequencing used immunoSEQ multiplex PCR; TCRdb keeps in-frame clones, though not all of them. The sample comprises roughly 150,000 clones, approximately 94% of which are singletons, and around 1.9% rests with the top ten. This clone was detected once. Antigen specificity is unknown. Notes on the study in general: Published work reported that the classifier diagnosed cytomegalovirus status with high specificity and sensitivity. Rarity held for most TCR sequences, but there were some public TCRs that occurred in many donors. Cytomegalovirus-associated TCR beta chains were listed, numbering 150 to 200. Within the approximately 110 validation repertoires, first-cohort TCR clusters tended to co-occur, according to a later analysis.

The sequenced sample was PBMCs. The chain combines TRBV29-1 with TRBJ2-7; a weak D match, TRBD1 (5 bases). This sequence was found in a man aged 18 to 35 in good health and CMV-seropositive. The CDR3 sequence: CSVNDSYEQYF. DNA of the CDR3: TGCAGCGTTAACGACAGCTACGAGCAGTACTTC.